What follows are 18 T cell receptor beta chains derived from one specimen sequenced in a study of T-cell memory formation after mild COVID-19. TCRdb ran MiXCR on the 5' RACE reads and lists one entry per CDR3 protein. Counted here are 500,000 to 650,000 distinct CDR3 sequences, less than 25% occurring once; the ten biggest clones make up approximately 8.4%. The sample comprised PBMCs or a T cell subset sorted from them (not recorded which). The receptors originated from an adult woman who had mild COVID-19 (a few samples of this study predate the infection). Cell type and time point are not known.

This clonotype was counted only a few times. The chain employs TRBV4-2 and TRBJ2-7; tentative D call: TRBD2 (6 bases). This CDR3 is built from 14 residues. Trimming removed 2 bases from V and 4 bases from J, with 12 bases in between. Germline CDR1 LGHNA, CDR2 YNFKEQ. The CDR3 DNA reads as TGTGCCAGCAGCCAAAGAGTTAGCGGTTACGAGCAGTACTTC. Translation gives CASSQRVSGYEQYF.

The CDR3 coding sequence is TGTGCCAGCAGCCAAGCGACAGGGAGGGCCTACGAGCAGTACTTC. This codes for CASSQATGRAYEQYF. The chain is built from TRBV3-1 and TRBJ2-7; D might be TRBD1 or TRBD2, each matching 7 bases. This CDR3 is 15 amino acids long. Trimming cost V 1 base and J 2 bases, with 12 bases left between them. Germline CDR1 and CDR2: LGHDT and YNNKEL (reference sequence).

The chain recombines TRBV11-2 with TRBJ2-5; tentatively, D is TRBD1 or TRBD2 (5 bases each). Germline V gene data show CDR1 as SGHAT and CDR2 as FQNNGV. The CDR3 has 16 residues. Trimming pared 6 bases from V and 0 bases from J, leaving 17 bases between. Here the CDR3 reads CASRRGREAYQETQYF. Written as DNA, the CDR3 is TGTGCCAGCAGACGGGGACGGGAAGCGTACCAAGAGACCCAGTACTTC.

This clonotype was seen just once. The chain combines TRBV19 with TRBJ2-1; 9 bases match TRBD2. Trimming removed 0 bases from V and 3 bases from J; junction bases left unmatched: 9. The germline CDR1 and CDR2 sequences are LNHDA and SQIVND (reference sequence). The CDR3 consists of 18 residues. The CDR3, as DNA: TGTGCCAGTAGTATAGATCGGGTTAGCGGGGGACTCTACAATGAGCAGTTCTTC. Encoded protein: CASSIDRVSGGLYNEQFF. The variable domain in full, completed from reference TRBV19 and TRBJ2-1, reads DGGITQSPKYLFRKEGQNVTLSCEQNLNHDAMYWYRQDPGQGLRLIYYSQIVNDFQKGDIAEGYSVSREKKESFPLTVTSAQKNPTAFYLCASSIDRVSGGLYNEQFFGPGTRLTVL.

CDR3 protein: CASSKVESAGPYEQYF. The DNA of the CDR3 is TGCGCCAGCAGCAAAGTCGAGTCGGCAGGACCTTACGAGCAGTACTTC. V gene TRBV4-3 combines with J gene TRBJ2-7; D is uncertain. V lost 5 bases and J lost 4, with 21 bases in between. The CDR3 has 16 amino acids. The V gene's germline CDR1 is LGHNA and CDR2 YSLEER.

This clonotype occurred a few times. This chain links TRBV18 with TRBJ1-5, with D uncertain. CDR1 KGHSH and CDR2 LQKENI come from the germline V gene. CDR3 size: 14 residues. V was pared by 5 bases and J by 0 bases, with 8 bases between. CDR3 in amino acids: CASSSDYSNQPQHF. CDR3 in DNA: TGTGCCAGCTCATCTGATTATAGCAATCAGCCCCAGCATTTT.

This clonotype showed up just a few times. The genes are TRBV7-2 and TRBJ2-3, with D tentatively TRBD2 (5 bases). Germline-derived CDR1 and CDR2 are SGHTA and FQGNSA. The CDR3 is 18 residues long. Trimming removed 5 bases from V and 3 bases from J, with 24 bases in between. CDR3 in amino acids: CASSLVGVDADLTDTQYF. In nucleotides, the CDR3 is TGTGCCAGCAGCCTCGTCGGGGTGGACGCGGATTTAACAGATACGCAGTATTTT.

In its sample, this clonotype was seen a few times. The rearrangement links TRBV7-9 to TRBJ2-2; D is undetermined. CDR3 length: 18 amino acids. V dropped 4 bases and J dropped 0 bases, with 18 bases sitting between them. Per the germline V gene, CDR1 is SEHNR and CDR2 is FQNEAQ (reference sequence). The CDR3 DNA reads TGTGCCAGCAGCTCTGGGTGGACGCGCCCTCCGAACACCGGGGAGCTGTTTTTT. Residues: CASSSGWTRPPNTGELFF.

This chain links TRBV20-1 with TRBJ2-3, with TRBD2 identical over 10 bases. Germline V gene sequence: CDR1 DFQATT, CDR2 SNEGSKA (reference sequence). With V trimmed by 5 bases and J by 1 base, 6 bases remained unmatched. The CDR3 extends over 15 amino acids. The CDR3 loop reads CSAATLAGGTDTQYF. As DNA, the CDR3 is TGCAGTGCTGCTACTCTAGCGGGGGGCACAGATACGCAGTATTTT.

The sample holds a few counts of this clonotype. J is TRBJ2-1 and V is TRBV13; TRBD2 is a possible D gene (5 bases). Trimming shortened V by 4 bases and J by 0 bases, and 16 bases separated the two germline ends. The germline CDR1 and CDR2 sequences are PRHDT and FYEKMQ (reference sequence). The CDR3 is made up of 17 amino acids. The CDR3 DNA reads as TGTGCCAGCAGCTCAGATTTCGGGATGCCCTCCTACAATGAGCAGTTCTTC. This codes for CASSSDFGMPSYNEQFF.

V usage is TRBV7-8 and J usage is TRBJ2-1; weak D call: TRBD2 (5 bases). The germline V and J ends were trimmed by 3 bases and 7 bases, with 16 bases remaining between them. The germline CDR1 and CDR2 sequences are SGHVS and FQNEAQ. This CDR3 has 15 residues. CDR3 sequence reads: CASSFLRVGVNEQFF. As DNA, the CDR3 is TGTGCCAGCAGCTTTCTGCGGGTCGGTGTAAATGAGCAGTTCTTC.

This chain uses TRBV7-2 with TRBJ2-7; the match to TRBD2 covers 7 bases. Germline CDR1 reads SGHTA; CDR2 reads FQGNSA. With 1 base clipped from V and 2 bases from J, the junction kept 5 bases outside the gene matches. The CDR3 runs to 15 residues. The CDR3 loop is CASSLVAGETYEQYF. CDR3 sequence (DNA): TGTGCCAGCAGCTTAGTGGCGGGGGAGACCTACGAGCAGTACTTC.

This clonotype occurred a few times. V and J are TRBV20-1 and TRBJ2-5; a possible D gene is TRBD2 (5 bases). V gave up 0 bases and J gave up 0 bases, with 11 bases separating them. Germline V gene data show CDR1 as DFQATT and CDR2 as SNEGSKA (reference sequence). The CDR3 totals 15 residues. CDR3 region: CSARDRTEYQETQYF. CDR3 coding DNA: TGCAGTGCTAGAGATAGGACTGAGTACCAAGAGACCCAGTACTTC.

The V call is TRBV21-1, the J call TRBJ2-4; TRBD2 was called by the table and not checked on the DNA. TRBV21-1 is classified as a pseudogene. The CDR3 consists of 16 residues. The CDR3 bases are TGTGCCAGCTCCAGCGGGAGAGGGTTAGCCAAAAACATTCAGTACTTC. This encodes CASSSGRGLAKNIQYF.

The chain links TRBV20-1 to TRBJ2-7; D perhaps matches TRBD1 (6 bases). CDR1 and CDR2 (germline): DFQATT, SNEGSKA (reference sequence). This CDR3 contains 14 residues. Trimming shortened V by 3 bases and J by 2 bases, and 14 bases separated the two germline ends. CDR3 sequence: CSARSGQPPYEQYF. Here the CDR3 DNA reads TGCAGTGCTAGGTCCGGACAGCCCCCCTACGAGCAGTACTTC.

This chain uses TRBV4-1 with TRBJ1-1, with D uncertain. This CDR3 contains 13 residues. Trimming took 1 base from V and 6 from J, leaving 9 bases between them. CDR1 MGHRA and CDR2 YSYEKL come from the germline V gene. CDR3 sequence: CASSQVRSAEAFF. As DNA, the CDR3 is TGCGCCAGCAGCCAAGTTCGATCCGCTGAAGCTTTCTTT.

This chain connects TRBV7-2 to TRBJ1-3, with D maybe TRBD1 (5 bases). The germline CDR1 and CDR2 sequences are SGHTA and FQGNSA. Trimming took off 4 bases at V and 3 bases at J, with 13 bases between the two ends. The CDR3 totals 15 residues. CDR3 DNA sequence: TGTGCCAGCAGCTCAGATGGGGGTGGTGGAAACACCATATATTTT. As protein: CASSSDGGGGNTIYF. Using reference TRBV7-2 and TRBJ1-3 for the parts outside the CDR3, the full variable domain is GAGVSQSPSNKVTEKGKDVELRCDPISGHTALYWYRQSLGQGLEFLIYFQGNSAPDKSGLPSDRFSAERTGGSVSTLTIQRTQQEDSAVYLCASSSDGGGGNTIYFGEGSWLTVV.

The chain uses TRBV30 and TRBJ2-5; weak D call: TRBD2 (6 bases). The CDR3 extends over 13 amino acids. The V gene lost 4 bases and the J gene lost 5 bases, with 14 bases spanning the gap. CDR1 is GTSNPN, CDR2 SVGIG, per germline (reference sequence). The CDR3 protein is CAWTLRSGETQYF. DNA for the CDR3: TGTGCCTGGACCTTAAGAAGCGGGGAGACCCAGTACTTC.